This T cell receptor (beta chain) was found in a study of blood T cell repertoires in COVID-19. The overall study: The cDNA or gDNA used as material had been derived from T cells, B-cell-depleted T cells, or PBMCs.

Patients of the Seattle cohort, enrolled during active infection, were followed longitudinally. As handled by the study authors: Amplification with reference gene primers provided the estimates of nucleated cell counts. Assay used: immunoSEQ multiplex PCR; TCRdb lists only in-frame clones, some missing. Clonal size and the V and J genes are those of that table, whereas D and trimming came from the DNA. In the table there are 220,000 or so clones, about 88% of which are singletons. CDR1 ENHRY and CDR2 SYGVKD come from the germline V gene. The CDR3 contains 11 residues. Trimming shortened V by 8 bases and J by 1 base, and 6 bases separated the two germline ends.

The chain is built from TRBV10-3 and TRBJ2-7, with a possible D match to TRBD2 (5 bases). The receptor comes from a woman aged 50 to 65 with COVID-19, enrolled during active disease. Sequenced: peripheral blood. This CDR3 is CAIRDSYEQYF. The CDR3 DNA sequence: TGTGCCATCCGGGATTCCTACGAGCAGTACTTC.